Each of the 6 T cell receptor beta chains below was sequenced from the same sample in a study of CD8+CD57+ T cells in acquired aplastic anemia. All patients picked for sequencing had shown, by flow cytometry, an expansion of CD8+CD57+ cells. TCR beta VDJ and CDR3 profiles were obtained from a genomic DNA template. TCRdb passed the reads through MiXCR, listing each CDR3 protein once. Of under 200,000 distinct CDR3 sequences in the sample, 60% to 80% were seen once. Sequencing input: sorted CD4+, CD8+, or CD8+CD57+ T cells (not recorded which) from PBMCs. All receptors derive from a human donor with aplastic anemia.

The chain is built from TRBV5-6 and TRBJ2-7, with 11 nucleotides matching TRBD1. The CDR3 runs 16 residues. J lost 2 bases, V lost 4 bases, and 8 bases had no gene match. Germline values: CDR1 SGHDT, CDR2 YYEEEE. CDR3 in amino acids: CASSGGTGGSPYEQYF. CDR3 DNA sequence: TGTGCCAGCAGCGGGGGGACAGGGGGGTCGCCCTACGAGCAGTACTTC.

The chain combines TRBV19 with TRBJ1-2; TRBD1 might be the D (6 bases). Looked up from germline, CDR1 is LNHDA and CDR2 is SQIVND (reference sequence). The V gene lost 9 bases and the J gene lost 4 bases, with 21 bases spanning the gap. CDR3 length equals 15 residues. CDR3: CASSPAGGRGYGYTF. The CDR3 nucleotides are TGTGCCAGCAGCCCTGCGGGGGGCCGTGGCTATGGCTACACCTTC.

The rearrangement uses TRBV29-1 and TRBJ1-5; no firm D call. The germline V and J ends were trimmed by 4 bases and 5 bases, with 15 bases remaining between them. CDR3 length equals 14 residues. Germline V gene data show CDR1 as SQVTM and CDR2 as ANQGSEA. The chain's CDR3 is CSVVVGGLDQPQHF. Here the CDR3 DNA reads TGCAGCGTTGTAGTCGGAGGGCTTGATCAGCCCCAGCATTTT.

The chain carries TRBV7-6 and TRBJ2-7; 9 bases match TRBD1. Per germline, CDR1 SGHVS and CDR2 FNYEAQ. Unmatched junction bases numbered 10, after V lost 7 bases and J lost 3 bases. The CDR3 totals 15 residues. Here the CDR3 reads CASTIIWGQGYEQYF. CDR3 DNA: TGTGCCAGCACCATTATCTGGGGACAGGGCTACGAGCAGTACTTC.

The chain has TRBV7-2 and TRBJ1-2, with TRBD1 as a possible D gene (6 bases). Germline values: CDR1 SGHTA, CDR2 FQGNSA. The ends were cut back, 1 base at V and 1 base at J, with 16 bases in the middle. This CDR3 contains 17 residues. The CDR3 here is CASSLEHREEGNYGYTF. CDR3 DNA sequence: TGTGCCAGCAGCTTAGAACACAGGGAGGAGGGTAACTATGGCTACACCTTC.

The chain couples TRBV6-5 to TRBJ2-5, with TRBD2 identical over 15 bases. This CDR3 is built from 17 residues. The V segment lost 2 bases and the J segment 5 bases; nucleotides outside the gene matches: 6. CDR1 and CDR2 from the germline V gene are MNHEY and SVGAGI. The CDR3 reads CASSYAGLAGGVETQYF. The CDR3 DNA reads TGTGCCAGCAGTTACGCGGGACTAGCGGGAGGAGTGGAGACCCAGTACTTC.